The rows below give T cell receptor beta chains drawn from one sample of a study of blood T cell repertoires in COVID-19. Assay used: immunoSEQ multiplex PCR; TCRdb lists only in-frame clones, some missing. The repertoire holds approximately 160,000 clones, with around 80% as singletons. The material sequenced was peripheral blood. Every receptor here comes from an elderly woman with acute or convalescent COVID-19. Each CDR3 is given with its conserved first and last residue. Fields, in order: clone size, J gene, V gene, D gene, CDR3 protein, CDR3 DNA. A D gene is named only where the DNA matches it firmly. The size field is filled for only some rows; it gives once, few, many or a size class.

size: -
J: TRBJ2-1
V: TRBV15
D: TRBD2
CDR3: CATSTTPGLAGGNEQFF
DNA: TGTGCCACCAGCACAACCCCGGGACTAGCGGGGGGTAATGAGCAGTTCTTC

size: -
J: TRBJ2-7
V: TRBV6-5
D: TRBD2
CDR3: CASTPLTSGGYEQYF
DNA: TGTGCCAGCACCCCTCTGACTAGCGGGGGTTACGAGCAGTACTTC

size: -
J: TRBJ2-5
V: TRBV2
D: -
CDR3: CASSEGYSQETQYF
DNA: TGTGCCAGCAGTGAAGGGTACTCTCAAGAGACCCAGTACTTC

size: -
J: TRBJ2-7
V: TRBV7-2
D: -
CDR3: CASSLGGQGHEQYF
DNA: TGTGCCAGCAGCCTCGGGGGGCAGGGCCACGAGCAGTACTTC

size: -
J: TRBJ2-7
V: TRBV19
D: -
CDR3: CASSKGLFLYEQYF
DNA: TGTGCCAGTAGTAAGGGACTTTTCCTCTACGAGCAGTACTTC

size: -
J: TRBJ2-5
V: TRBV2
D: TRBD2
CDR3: CASSEDDHSGRNF
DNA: TGTGCCAGCAGTGAGGACGACCATAGCGGGAGGAACTTC

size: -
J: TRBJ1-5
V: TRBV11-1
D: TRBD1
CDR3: CASSPDRGNQPQHF
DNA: TGTGCCAGCAGCCCGGACAGGGGGAATCAGCCCCAGCATTTT

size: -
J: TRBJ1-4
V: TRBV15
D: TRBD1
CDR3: CATSRDLVRGRGNEKLFF
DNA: TGTGCCACCAGCAGAGATCTCGTCAGGGGGCGCGGTAATGAAAAACTGTTTTTT

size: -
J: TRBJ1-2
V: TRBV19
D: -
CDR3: CASSIGGFGRYGGYTF
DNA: TGTGCCAGTAGTATAGGTGGCTTCGGGAGGTACGGTGGCTACACCTTC

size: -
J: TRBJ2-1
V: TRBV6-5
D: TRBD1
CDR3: CASSYSGQNNEQFF
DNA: TGTGCCAGCAGTTACTCGGGACAGAACAATGAGCAGTTCTTC

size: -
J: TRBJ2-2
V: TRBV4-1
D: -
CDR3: CASSLGAGTGELFF
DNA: TGCGCCAGCAGCCTAGGGGCTGGGACCGGGGAGCTGTTTTTT

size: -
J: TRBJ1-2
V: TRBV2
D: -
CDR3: CASSLGPDYGYTF
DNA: TGTGCCAGCAGCCTTGGGCCAGACTATGGCTACACCTTC

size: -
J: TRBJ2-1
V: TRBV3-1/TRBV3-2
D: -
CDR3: CASSQDSWGREPYNEQFF
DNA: TGTGCCAGCAGCCAAGATAGTTGGGGGCGGGAGCCCTACAATGAGCAGTTCTTC

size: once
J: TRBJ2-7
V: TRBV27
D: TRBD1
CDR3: CASSLLPGQGSYEQYF
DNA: TGTGCCAGCAGTTTACTCCCGGGACAGGGGTCCTACGAGCAGTACTTC

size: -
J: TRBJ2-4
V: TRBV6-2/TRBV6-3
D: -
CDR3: CASSSGQLRAKNIQYF
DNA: TGTGCCAGCAGTTCCGGACAGCTAAGAGCCAAAAACATTCAGTACTTC

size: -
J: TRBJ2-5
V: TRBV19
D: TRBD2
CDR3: CASSTTSGGYQETQYF
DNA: TGTGCCAGTAGTACCACTAGCGGGGGATACCAAGAGACCCAGTACTTC

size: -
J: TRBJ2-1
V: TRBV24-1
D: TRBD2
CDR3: CATSGGLAGGNEQFF
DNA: TGTGCCACCAGTGGCGGGCTAGCGGGAGGAAATGAGCAGTTCTTC

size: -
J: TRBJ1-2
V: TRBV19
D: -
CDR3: CASSKPGGRYGYTF
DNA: TGTGCCAGTAGTAAGCCCGGGGGACGGTATGGCTACACCTTC

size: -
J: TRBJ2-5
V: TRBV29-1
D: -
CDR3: CSVDPGEETQYF
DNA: TGCAGCGTTGATCCGGGTGAGGAGACCCAGTACTTC

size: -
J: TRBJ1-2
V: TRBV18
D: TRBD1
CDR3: CASSPPGTGTDYGYTF
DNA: TGTGCCAGCTCACCTCCCGGGACAGGGACCGACTATGGCTACACCTTC

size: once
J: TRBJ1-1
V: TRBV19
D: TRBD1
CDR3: CASSISDREDEAFF
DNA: TGTGCCAGTAGTATATCGGACAGGGAGGATGAAGCTTTCTTT

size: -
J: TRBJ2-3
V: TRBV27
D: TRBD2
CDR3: CASSFKGTSGRADTQYF
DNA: TGTGCCAGCAGTTTTAAAGGCACTAGCGGACGTGCGGATACGCAGTATTTT

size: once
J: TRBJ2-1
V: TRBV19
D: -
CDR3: CASSPGTTSYNEQFF
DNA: TGTGCCAGTAGTCCCGGGACAACCTCCTACAATGAGCAGTTCTTC